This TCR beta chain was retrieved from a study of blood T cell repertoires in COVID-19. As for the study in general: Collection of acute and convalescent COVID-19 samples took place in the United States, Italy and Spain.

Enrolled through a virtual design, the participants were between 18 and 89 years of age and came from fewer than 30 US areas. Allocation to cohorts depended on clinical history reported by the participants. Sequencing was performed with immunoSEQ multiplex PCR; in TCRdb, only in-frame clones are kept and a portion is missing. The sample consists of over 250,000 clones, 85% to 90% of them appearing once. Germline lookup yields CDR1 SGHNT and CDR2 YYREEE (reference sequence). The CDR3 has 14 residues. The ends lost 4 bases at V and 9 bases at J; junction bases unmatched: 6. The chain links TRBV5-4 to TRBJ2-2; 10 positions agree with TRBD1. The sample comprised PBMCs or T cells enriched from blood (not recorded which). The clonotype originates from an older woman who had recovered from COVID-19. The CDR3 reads CASSPRQGARELFF. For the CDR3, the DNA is TGTGCCAGCAGCCCCAGACAGGGGGCCAGGGAGCTGTTTTTT.